These T cell receptor beta chains were read from a single sample in a study of spatial heterogeneity in lung cancer. TCRdb recomputed calls from the 5' RACE reads with MiXCR, one row per CDR3 protein. The sample has approximately 39,000 distinct CDR3 sequences, 6.5% to 9.5% seen once. This specimen consisted of PBMCs, obtained at follow-up. These receptors were collected from a male donor with early-stage non-small cell lung cancer. Each CDR3 is given with its conserved first and last residue. Each record gives: V gene, D gene, J gene, CDR3 protein. A D gene is named only where the DNA matches it firmly.

TRBV29-1	TRBD1	TRBJ2-1	CSVELGQGDSYNEQFF
TRBV5-1	TRBD2	TRBJ2-7	CASSLDSGGNSYEQYF
TRBV28	-	TRBJ1-2	CASSLPHYATYGYTF
TRBV30	-	TRBJ1-1	CAWSPDSHPEAFF
TRBV12-3/TRBV12-4	-	TRBJ1-2	CASSPSLTPLYGYTF
TRBV5-1	-	TRBJ1-2	CASSLEQGKYGYTF
TRBV2	-	TRBJ2-1	CASIEAGNEQFF
TRBV7-3	TRBD1	TRBJ2-3	CASSASGTGGSLTDTQYF
TRBV7-6	TRBD2	TRBJ2-5	CASSFTSGTSGETQYF
TRBV9	-	TRBJ2-5	CASSPRAGEETQYF
TRBV9	-	TRBJ2-2	CASSQGQVDGELFF
TRBV7-9	-	TRBJ2-2	CASRGVESGELFF
TRBV11-2	TRBD2	TRBJ2-7	CASSRGGNEQYF
TRBV29-1	TRBD2	TRBJ2-1	CSVEGLAGAPGDEQFF
TRBV18	-	TRBJ2-4	CASSPPSEAKNIQYF
TRBV12-3/TRBV12-4	-	TRBJ1-3	CASSLGFSGNTIYF
TRBV6-5	-	TRBJ1-2	CASSYRSTVGYTF
TRBV20-1	-	TRBJ1-4	CSARDWGTVNEKLFF
TRBV3-1	-	TRBJ2-6	CASSQEIRWANVLTF
TRBV5-1	-	TRBJ2-3	CASSLGLGSEDTQYF
TRBV7-8	-	TRBJ1-1	CASSLASLRGTTEAFF
TRBV11-2	-	TRBJ2-5	CASSLTPRRQETQYF
TRBV18	-	TRBJ1-1	CASSPANRVNTEAFF
TRBV11-1	TRBD2	TRBJ2-1	CASSLARTSYEQFF
TRBV2	-	TRBJ2-2	CASSTQLPGELFF
TRBV6-4	TRBD2	TRBJ2-1	CASSDGEGIVEQFF
TRBV29-1	TRBD2	TRBJ2-1	CSVEWLAGGSSYNEQFF
TRBV7-9	TRBD2	TRBJ2-1	CASSLRGGAGNEQFF
TRBV5-5	-	TRBJ2-1	CASSRGNEQFF
TRBV28	TRBD1	TRBJ2-1	CASSLTGGWDEQFF
TRBV20-1	TRBD2	TRBJ2-7	CSARDSASGHEQYF
TRBV5-1	TRBD2	TRBJ2-1	CASSLSLLAGGASDEQFF
TRBV3-1	TRBD1	TRBJ1-5	CASSQATGGDQPQHF
TRBV29-1	TRBD1	TRBJ2-7	CSVERTGGSGPYEQYF
TRBV7-2	-	TRBJ1-5	CASAGGMSQPQHF
TRBV9	-	TRBJ1-5	CASSPSGTSNQPQHF
TRBV5-6	TRBD1	TRBJ2-2	CASSWDRGRELFF
TRBV2	-	TRBJ2-5	CASSEADYQETQYF
TRBV20-1	TRBD2	TRBJ2-3	CSAGLAGDTQYF
TRBV6-6	-	TRBJ2-2	CASSQSGRAGELFF
TRBV12-5	-	TRBJ1-5	CASGFPNQPQHF
TRBV5-1	-	TRBJ2-3	CASSPPRVPDTQYF
TRBV20-1	-	TRBJ1-1	CSARANMNTEAFF
TRBV6-6	-	TRBJ2-3	CASSYSNGGTPDTQYF
TRBV7-9	-	TRBJ2-7	CASSLGPNEQYF
TRBV4-1	-	TRBJ2-2	CASSFAVGSGELFF
TRBV3-1	-	TRBJ1-5	CASSQFGGINQPQHF
TRBV2	-	TRBJ1-5	CASSEEGDQPQHF
TRBV4-1	-	TRBJ1-6	CASSPGDSSPLHF
TRBV7-9	TRBD1	TRBJ2-1	CASSPPRDSYNEQFF
TRBV29-1	-	TRBJ2-1	CSVERGRSYNEQFF
TRBV5-1	-	TRBJ2-3	CASSFVAPTDTQYF
TRBV6-1	TRBD1	TRBJ2-3	CASGTGSDTQYF
TRBV3-1	-	TRBJ1-1	CASSFVKGQGGAEAFF
TRBV7-2	-	TRBJ2-3	CASSLALATDTQYF
TRBV6-1	-	TRBJ2-1	CASSVSFYNEQFF
TRBV20-1	TRBD1	TRBJ1-2	CSASPGTGALYGYTF